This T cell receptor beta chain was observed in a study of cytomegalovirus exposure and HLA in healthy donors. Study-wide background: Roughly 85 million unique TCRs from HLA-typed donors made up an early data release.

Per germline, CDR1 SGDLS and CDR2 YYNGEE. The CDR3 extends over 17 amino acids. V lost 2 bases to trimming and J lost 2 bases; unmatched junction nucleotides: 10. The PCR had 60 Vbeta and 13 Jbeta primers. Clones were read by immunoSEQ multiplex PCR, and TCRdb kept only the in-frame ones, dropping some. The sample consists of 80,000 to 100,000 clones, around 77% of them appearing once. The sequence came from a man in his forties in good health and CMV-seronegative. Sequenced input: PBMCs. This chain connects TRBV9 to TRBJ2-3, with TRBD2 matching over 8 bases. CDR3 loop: CASSVGARGGITDTQYF. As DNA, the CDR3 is TGTGCCAGCAGCGTGGGGGCTCGCGGGGGGATCACAGATACGCAGTATTTT.